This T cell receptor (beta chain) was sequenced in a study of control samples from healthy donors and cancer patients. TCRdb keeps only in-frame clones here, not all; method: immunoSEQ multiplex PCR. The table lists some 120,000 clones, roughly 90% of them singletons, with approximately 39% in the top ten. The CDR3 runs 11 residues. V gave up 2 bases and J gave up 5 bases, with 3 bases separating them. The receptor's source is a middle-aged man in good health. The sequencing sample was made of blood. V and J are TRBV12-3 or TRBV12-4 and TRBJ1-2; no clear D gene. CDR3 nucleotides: TGTGCCAGCAGTTTATCATATGGCTACACCTTC. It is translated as CASSLSYGYTF.